Shown below are 26 T cell receptor beta chains from a single sample sequenced in a study of CD8 T cells in Susac syndrome (dated by TCRdb to 2018 to 2020). Library preparation used the immunoSEQ multiplex PCR assay. RNA was extracted with the RNeasy kit and roughly 0.5 to 1 ug was reverse transcribed using random hexamers. The raw public data were reprocessed by TCRdb itself: fastp quality trimming at Q25, MiXCR clonotype calling, in-frame beta chains only. Each entry merges the rows of one CDR3 protein and shows their most common DNA and genes. Counted in this sample were roughly 130,000 distinct CDR3 sequences; 90% to 95% of them appeared once. Jointly, the top ten make up 0.09% to 0.15% of the sample. Source material: CD4+ T cells from PBMCs. These receptors were taken from a human donor in good health.

The chain carries TRBV3-1 and TRBJ2-4, with 12 bases matching TRBD2. The CDR3 is 19 residues long. The trim removed 2 bases at V and 0 bases at J, leaving 8 bases unmatched. Per the germline V gene, CDR1 is LGHDT and CDR2 is YNNKEL (reference sequence). Written as DNA, the CDR3 is TGTGCCAGCAGCCAACGACTAGCGGGAGATGGTGGAGCCAAAAACATTCAGTACTTC. This gives the protein CASSQRLAGDGGAKNIQYF.

V usage is TRBV3-1 and J usage is TRBJ2-5; D may match TRBD1 or TRBD2 (5 bases each). The germline gives CDR1 LGHDT, CDR2 YNNKEL (reference sequence). V lost 3 bases and J lost 5, with 10 bases in between. The CDR3 loop spans 13 amino acids. The CDR3 protein is CASSQGRRETQYF. CDR3 DNA: TGTGCCAGCAGCCAGGGGCGGAGGGAGACCCAGTACTTC.

V gene TRBV6-4 combines with J gene TRBJ1-5; D is undetermined. Looked up from germline, CDR1 is MRHNA and CDR2 is SNTAGT. The V gene lost 6 bases and the J gene lost 3 bases, with 21 bases spanning the gap. The CDR3 contains 17 residues. Here the CDR3 DNA reads TGTGCCAGCAGGACAATCGGGTCAGAAGGCGTCAATCAGCCCCAGCATTTT. Translation gives CASRTIGSEGVNQPQHF.

This clonotype showed up just a few times. V and J are TRBV7-9 and TRBJ2-7; 7 nucleotides agree with TRBD2. Germline CDR1 SEHNR, CDR2 FQNEAQ (reference sequence). The CDR3 totals 14 residues. V lost 3 bases, J lost 5 bases, and 7 bases stayed unmatched. The CDR3 DNA reads TGTGCCAGCAGCTTTCCCGGGAGGATCGACGAGCAGTACTTC. As protein: CASSFPGRIDEQYF.

This clonotype was seen a single time. The V and J genes are TRBV5-1 and TRBJ2-3; 10 bases map to TRBD2. The length of the CDR3 is 17 residues. The V and J ends lost 4 bases and 3 bases, in that order; junction bases with no gene match: 11. Per the germline V gene, CDR1 is SGHRS and CDR2 is YFSETQ. CDR3 residues: CASSPGFLAGATDTQYF. In nucleotides, the CDR3 is TGCGCCAGCAGCCCCGGTTTTCTAGCGGGAGCGACAGATACGCAGTATTTT.

This sequence joins TRBV4-1 and TRBJ2-3; D call uncertain. The CDR3 has 14 amino acids. Germline CDR1 is MGHRA and CDR2 is YSYEKL. Deletions cut 0 bases from V and 9 bases from J, with 13 bases between. The CDR3 reads CASSQDYHIPTQYF. In DNA form, the CDR3 reads TGCGCCAGCAGCCAAGATTATCACATACCCACGCAGTATTTT.

The gene calls are TRBV6-2 or TRBV6-3 and TRBJ1-5; D is perhaps TRBD1 (6 bases). The length of the CDR3 is 13 residues. The germline gives CDR1 MNHEY, CDR2 SVGEGT. V lost 5 bases, J lost 4 bases, and 9 bases lay in between. The chain's CDR3 is CASSRTANQPQHF. CDR3 in DNA: TGTGCCAGCAGTCGGACAGCGAATCAGCCCCAGCATTTT.

The rearrangement uses TRBV18 and TRBJ2-2; D may be TRBD2 (5 bases). Germline V gene data show CDR1 as KGHSH and CDR2 as LQKENI. The CDR3 has 15 amino acids. V lost 3 bases, J lost 6 bases, and 14 bases lay in between. CDR3 in amino acids: CASSPIVEVSGELFF. CDR3 DNA sequence: TGTGCCAGCTCACCCATCGTGGAGGTGTCCGGGGAGCTGTTTTTT.

The rearrangement joins TRBV5-1 to TRBJ2-1; D is undetermined. Germline CDR1 reads SGHRS; CDR2 reads YFSETQ. The germline V and J ends were trimmed by 0 bases and 9 bases, with 16 bases remaining between them. The CDR3 totals 15 residues. The CDR3 loop is CASSLEGLTPGEQFF. In DNA, the CDR3 is TGCGCCAGCAGCTTGGAGGGCTTAACACCCGGTGAGCAGTTCTTC.

The chain joins TRBV13 to TRBJ2-1; D might be TRBD2 (5 bases). CDR1 and CDR2 from the germline V gene are PRHDT and FYEKMQ (reference sequence). Trimming took off 5 bases at V and 9 bases at J, with 11 bases between the two ends. This CDR3 comprises 12 residues. The DNA of the CDR3 is TGTGCCAGCAGCCTCGGGGTGGGTGAGCAGTTCTTC. It yields the protein CASSLGVGEQFF.

The J gene is TRBJ2-6, the V gene TRBV5-6, with a tentative D call TRBD1 (5 bases). V lost 4 bases to trimming and J lost 0 bases, with 11 bases between them. The length of the CDR3 is 16 residues. Germline CDR1 SGHDT, CDR2 YYEEEE. CDR3 in amino acids: CASSPTASSGANVLTF. CDR3 DNA sequence: TGTGCCAGCAGCCCGACAGCCAGCTCTGGGGCCAACGTCCTGACTTTC.

This chain connects TRBV29-1 to TRBJ2-7; D is undetermined. The V gene's germline CDR1 is SQVTM and CDR2 ANQGSEA. The CDR3 loop spans 10 amino acids. V was cut by 1 base and J by 5 bases, with 3 bases left in between. CDR3 nucleotides: TGCAGCGTTGAAGTCGACGAGCAGTACTTC. Protein sequence: CSVEVDEQYF.

The chain links TRBV6-6 to TRBJ2-7, with TRBD1 matching over 7 bases. This CDR3 spans 15 amino acids. The germline gives CDR1 MNHNY, CDR2 SVGAGI (reference sequence). Trimming at V came to 0 bases and at J to 1 base, leaving 3 bases not matched to a gene. The CDR3 nucleotides read TGTGCCAGCAGTTACTCCCCGGGACAGTCCTACGAGCAGTACTTC. Its translation: CASSYSPGQSYEQYF.

The gene calls are TRBV4-1 and TRBJ1-5; D may be TRBD1 (6 bases). This CDR3 spans 16 amino acids. The V gene lost 4 bases and the J gene lost 2 bases, with 15 bases spanning the gap. Germline CDR1 MGHRA, CDR2 YSYEKL. CDR3 sequence (DNA): TGCGCCAGCAGCCGTGCCCCAGGGGAACGCAATCAGCCCCAGCATTTT. Protein: CASSRAPGERNQPQHF.

The chain has TRBV29-1 and TRBJ2-5; D call uncertain. Trimming shortened V by 4 bases and J by 7 bases, and 10 bases separated the two germline ends. This CDR3 has 11 amino acids. Germline CDR1 and CDR2: SQVTM and ANQGSEA. CDR3 DNA sequence: TGCAGCGTTGGAGGAGAGGTGACCCAGTACTTC. Its translation is CSVGGEVTQYF.

The chain carries TRBV20-1 and TRBJ2-1, with 8 bases aligning to TRBD1. J lost 6 bases, V lost 5 bases, and 9 bases had no gene match. Germline values: CDR1 DFQATT, CDR2 SNEGSKA (reference sequence). This CDR3 comprises 14 residues. DNA of the CDR3: TGCAGTGCTCCCGTTTCAGGGGGCCCCAATGAGCAGTTCTTC. Amino acid sequence: CSAPVSGGPNEQFF.

The chain is built from TRBV12-3 or TRBV12-4 and TRBJ2-7; 8 nucleotides match TRBD1. V shed 0 bases, J shed 7 bases, and the junction held 5 bases outside the gene matches. The CDR3 extends over 14 amino acids. CDR3 DNA: TGTGCCAGCAGTTTAGCGGACAGGGTTGGTGAGCAGTACTTC. This codes for CASSLADRVGEQYF.

This clonotype was observed a single time. CDR3 bases: TGTGCCACCAGTGACCCATCTAGCGGGAGCACAGATACGCAGTATTTT. Amino acid sequence: CATSDPSSGSTDTQYF. The chain couples TRBV24-1 to TRBJ2-3; TRBD2 agrees at 8 bases. CDR1 is KGHDR, CDR2 SFDVKD, per germline. The CDR3 covers 16 residues. V dropped 4 bases and J dropped 0; count of bases not matched to a gene: 5.

This clonotype was counted a single time. The chain is built from TRBV19 and TRBJ2-1; 7 positions agree with TRBD1. This CDR3 region has 15 residues. Looked up from germline, CDR1 is LNHDA and CDR2 is SQIVND (reference sequence). V lost 6 bases, J lost 3 bases, and 8 bases stayed unmatched. CDR3 amino acids: CASSPDRDGYNEQFF. The CDR3 DNA reads as TGTGCCAGTAGCCCCGACAGGGACGGCTACAATGAGCAGTTCTTC.

This rearrangement joins TRBV27 to TRBJ2-6; D might be TRBD2 (5 bases). This CDR3 is built from 17 residues. V shed 3 bases and J shed 0 bases, with 12 bases lying between them. CDR1 is MNHEY, CDR2 SMNVEV, per germline (reference sequence). CDR3 nucleotides: TGTGCCAGCAGTTTGGCAGGACTGACCTCTGGGGCCAACGTCCTGACTTTC. Residues: CASSLAGLTSGANVLTF.

V is TRBV12-3 or TRBV12-4 and J is TRBJ2-5; the D call may be TRBD1 or TRBD2 (7 bases each). Trimming shortened V by 3 bases and J by 13 bases, and 15 bases separated the two germline ends. The CDR3 extends over 12 amino acids. CDR3: CASSLQGGGWYF. The CDR3 DNA reads as TGTGCCAGCAGTTTGCAGGGGGGGGGCTGGTACTTC.

This rearrangement joins TRBV6-4 to TRBJ2-3, with D perhaps matching TRBD2 (6 bases). CDR1 is MRHNA, CDR2 SNTAGT, per germline. CDR3 length equals 16 residues. The ends were cut back, 0 bases at V and 0 bases at J, with 10 bases in the middle. DNA of the CDR3: TGTGCCAGCAGTGACTCGTCGGGACTGAGCACAGATACGCAGTATTTT. As protein: CASSDSSGLSTDTQYF.

This clonotype appeared once. The chain recombines TRBV5-6 with TRBJ2-3; the D is unclear. The CDR3 extends over 11 amino acids. Trimming pared 2 bases from V and 11 bases from J, leaving 9 bases between. The germline gives CDR1 SGHDT, CDR2 YYEEEE. The CDR3 reads CASSFTSLQYF. The CDR3 coding sequence is TGTGCCAGCAGCTTTACGTCTCTGCAGTATTTT.

The chain combines TRBV4-1 with TRBJ1-1; 7 positions agree with TRBD1. The CDR3 totals 16 residues. Trimming cost V 1 base and J 0 bases; bases outside gene matches: 5. Germline CDR1 MGHRA, CDR2 YSYEKL. CDR3 sequence (DNA): TGCGCCAGCAGCCAAGCCCGGACAGGTTTGAACACTGAAGCTTTCTTT. Amino acids: CASSQARTGLNTEAFF.

V and J are TRBV9 and TRBJ1-2; TRBD1 matches 7 bases. V lost 3 bases to trimming and J lost 5 bases; unmatched junction nucleotides: 10. The germline V gene has CDR1 SGDLS and CDR2 YYNGEE. The CDR3 is 15 residues long. CDR3 in DNA: TGTGCCAGCAGCGCCCAGACAGGGATGGGGTATGGCTACACCTTC. This encodes CASSAQTGMGYGYTF.

V is TRBV7-2 and J is TRBJ2-7, with a tentative D call TRBD2 (5 bases). V dropped 1 base and J dropped 1 base, with 11 bases sitting between them. This CDR3 is built from 15 residues. The germline V gene encodes CDR1 SGHTA and CDR2 FQGNSA. The chain's CDR3 is CASSLEGSGSYEQYF. The DNA for the CDR3 is TGTGCCAGCAGCTTAGAAGGGAGCGGATCCTACGAGCAGTACTTC.